These T cell receptor beta chains were read from a single sample in a study of blood T cell repertoires in COVID-19. Clones were sequenced by immunoSEQ multiplex PCR, and TCRdb holds only the in-frame ones, with some missing. The sample yields hundreds of thousands of clones, roughly 90% seen once. Material for sequencing was peripheral blood. The receptors originated from a middle-aged woman with COVID-19, enrolled during active disease. Each CDR3 is given with its conserved first and last residue. The D gene is left open where the match is weak. Clone size is not always given. Where it is, it says once, few, many or a class for expanded clones.

d_gene	abundance	v_gene	j_gene	CDR3aa	CDR3nt
.	.	TRBV6-5	TRBJ2-5	CASRWRLSQETQYF	TGTGCCAGCAGGTGGCGACTATCCCAAGAGACCCAGTACTTC
TRBD2	once	TRBV5-5	TRBJ2-7	CASSLGLAGTYEQYF	TGTGCCAGCAGCTTGGGCCTAGCGGGCACCTACGAGCAGTACTTC
TRBD2	.	TRBV6-6	TRBJ2-1	CASSPQGGLAGGNEQFF	TGTGCCAGCAGTCCCCAAGGGGGACTAGCGGGTGGAAATGAGCAGTTCTTC
TRBD1	.	TRBV6-2/TRBV6-3	TRBJ2-7	CASSRRQGPHEQYF	TGTGCCAGCAGTCGCCGACAGGGCCCCCACGAGCAGTACTTC
TRBD1	.	TRBV15	TRBJ1-6	CATSRDQTGFSPLHF	TGTGCCACCAGCAGAGATCAGACAGGGTTCTCACCCCTCCACTTT
TRBD1	.	TRBV7-2	TRBJ1-2	CASSPGGTGKDYGYTF	TGTGCCAGCAGCCCTGGCGGGACAGGGAAAGACTATGGCTACACCTTC
.	.	TRBV27	TRBJ2-7	CASSLSRDTRYEQYF	TGTGCCAGCAGTTTGAGTCGGGACACCCGCTACGAGCAGTACTTC
.	.	TRBV4-3	TRBJ2-5	CASSQESRGRYQETQYF	TGCGCCAGCAGCCAAGAATCCAGGGGAAGGTACCAAGAGACCCAGTACTTC
.	once	TRBV5-1	TRBJ1-3	CASSPDSLSGNTIYF	TGCGCCAGCAGCCCTGACAGCCTCTCTGGGAACACCATATATTTT
.	.	TRBV3-1/TRBV3-2	TRBJ1-4	CASSQGVVGRLKEKLFF	TGTGCCAGCAGCCAAGGCGTGGTGGGGCGACTTAAAGAAAAACTGTTTTTT
TRBD2	.	TRBV5-1	TRBJ2-1	CASSLSGRGRVGEQFF	TGCGCCAGCAGCCTTAGCGGGAGGGGACGTGTGGGTGAGCAGTTCTTC
.	.	TRBV5-4	TRBJ1-3	CASSAPESRNTIYF	TGTGCCAGCAGTGCTCCGGAGAGTAGAAACACCATATATTTT
.	.	TRBV15	TRBJ1-6	CATSSRKSSYNSPLHF	TGTGCCACCAGCAGCAGGAAAAGCTCCTATAATTCACCCCTCCACTTT
.	.	TRBV15	TRBJ1-5	CATSRGGGQISNQPQHF	TGTGCCACCAGCAGAGGTGGTGGACAGATTAGCAATCAGCCCCAGCATTTT
.	.	TRBV10-3	TRBJ1-2	CAISEEVRRGYTF	TGTGCCATCAGTGAGGAGGTGCGACGGGGCTACACCTTC
.	.	TRBV7-9	TRBJ2-3	CASSPLGTDTQYF	TGTGCCAGCAGCCCACTTGGCACAGATACGCAGTATTTT
.	.	TRBV9	TRBJ2-3	CASSPLDTQYF	TGTGCCAGCAGCCCCCTAGATACGCAGTATTTT
TRBD1	.	TRBV28	TRBJ1-1	CASSPNRGESMNTEAFF	TGTGCCAGCAGTCCGAACAGGGGGGAAAGCATGAACACTGAAGCTTTCTTT
TRBD2	.	TRBV29-1	TRBJ2-7	CSVAGFVGTSHSYEQYF	TGCAGCGTCGCCGGGTTCGTTGGGACTAGCCACTCCTACGAGCAGTACTTC
.	.	TRBV6-5	TRBJ1-2	CASTPRGEVNGYTF	TGTGCCAGCACTCCCCGGGGGGAGGTGAATGGCTACACCTTC
.	.	TRBV29-1	TRBJ1-5	CSVGGGAGDNQPQHF	TGCAGCGTGGGTGGCGGGGCAGGAGACAATCAGCCCCAGCATTTT
.	.	TRBV2	TRBJ1-5	CASSPRRSNSNQPQHF	TGTGCCAGCAGCCCCAGGAGGTCGAATAGCAATCAGCCCCAGCATTTT
TRBD1	once	TRBV9	TRBJ1-5	CASSEGGHRLDQPQHF	TGTGCCAGCAGCGAAGGGGGCCACAGGCTAGATCAGCCCCAGCATTTT
.	.	TRBV2	TRBJ1-1	CASSERARGTEAFF	TGTGCCAGCAGTGAACGGGCGCGGGGCACTGAAGCTTTCTTT
TRBD1	once	TRBV2	TRBJ1-4	CASSGTGGEKLFF	TGTGCCAGCAGCGGGACAGGGGGGGAAAAACTGTTTTTT
.	once	TRBV2	TRBJ1-5	CASSEQGPDQPQHF	TGTGCCAGCAGTGAACAGGGGCCGGATCAGCCCCAGCATTTT
.	.	TRBV7-9	TRBJ1-3	CASSLESNTIYF	TGTGCCAGCAGCTTAGAATCGAACACCATATATTTT
TRBD1	once	TRBV9	TRBJ2-1	CASSDPRTPGTGVFYNEQFF	TGTGCCAGCAGCGACCCACGTACCCCCGGGACAGGGGTCTTCTACAATGAGCAGTTCTTC
.	.	TRBV5-1	TRBJ1-2	CASSSLQGANYGYTF	TGCGCCAGCAGCTCACTACAGGGAGCTAACTATGGCTACACCTTC
.	.	TRBV9	TRBJ1-1	CASSVDINTEAFF	TGTGCCAGCAGCGTAGACATTAACACTGAAGCTTTCTTT
TRBD2	.	TRBV28	TRBJ2-1	CASSVLLAGADNEQFF	TGTGCCAGCAGTGTTCTACTAGCGGGAGCAGACAATGAGCAGTTCTTC
.	.	TRBV30	TRBJ1-6	CAWSALHPGISFNSPLHF	TGTGCCTGGAGTGCCCTCCACCCAGGGATTTCCTTCAATTCACCCCTCCACTTT
TRBD2	.	TRBV20-1	TRBJ2-4	CSASASGRNIQYF	TGCAGTGCTAGTGCCAGCGGGAGGAACATTCAGTACTTC
TRBD2	.	TRBV7-2	TRBJ2-1	CASSPLGSGRSREQFF	TGTGCCAGCAGCCCCTTAGGGAGCGGGAGGTCCAGGGAGCAGTTCTTC
.	.	TRBV10-2	TRBJ1-5	CASSESGLSNQPQHF	TGCGCCAGCAGTGAGTCGGGACTTAGCAATCAGCCCCAGCATTTT
.	.	TRBV6-2/TRBV6-3	TRBJ2-7	CASSYVGGEQYF	TGTGCCAGCAGTTACGTCGGGGGCGAGCAGTACTTC
.	.	TRBV4-3	TRBJ1-2	CASSQVEGGAWYGYTF	TGCGCCAGCAGCCAAGTAGAGGGGGGGGCTTGGTATGGCTACACCTTC
.	.	TRBV9	TRBJ1-6	CASSDKGQGHSPLHF	TGTGCCAGCAGCGATAAGGGCCAGGGGCATTCACCCCTCCACTTT
TRBD1	.	TRBV28	TRBJ1-1	CASRPYTGGSMNTEAFF	TGTGCCAGCAGGCCCTACACAGGGGGCTCTATGAACACTGAAGCTTTCTTT
.	.	TRBV7-2	TRBJ1-6	CASSLESGTYNSPLHF	TGTGCCAGCAGCTTAGAGTCAGGCACGTATAATTCACCCCTCCACTTT
TRBD1	.	TRBV20-1	TRBJ2-7	CSASLLPPGTGSSQQYF	TGCAGTGCTAGTCTACTCCCCCCTGGGACAGGGTCCTCCCAGCAGTACTTC
.	.	TRBV6-5	TRBJ1-1	CASSYIAKNTEAFF	TGTGCCAGCAGTTATATAGCTAAGAACACTGAAGCTTTCTTT
TRBD2	.	TRBV5-6	TRBJ2-5	CASSLESGTSGQETQYF	TGTGCCAGCAGCTTGGAGTCCGGGACTAGCGGTCAAGAGACCCAGTACTTC
.	.	TRBV24-1	TRBJ1-5	CATSDRHGEPQHF	TGTGCCACCAGTGACCGGCACGGGGAGCCCCAGCATTTT
.	once	TRBV6-6	TRBJ1-4	CASSRRGAMTEKLFF	TGTGCCAGCAGCAGACGGGGGGCTATGACCGAAAAACTGTTTTTT
TRBD1	.	TRBV2	TRBJ2-7	CASRDLGQGAEQYF	TGTGCCAGCCGGGATCTGGGACAGGGGGCCGAGCAGTACTTC
TRBD1	.	TRBV4-3	TRBJ1-5	CASSHRQGDQPQHF	TGCGCCAGCAGCCACAGACAGGGAGATCAGCCCCAGCATTTT
TRBD2	.	TRBV18	TRBJ2-3	CASSPYVTSGSSTDTQYF	TGTGCCAGCTCACCGTACGTTACTAGCGGTTCTAGCACAGATACGCAGTATTTT
TRBD1	.	TRBV27	TRBJ1-2	CARGGGVYGYTF	TGTGCCAGAGGAGGGGGCGTCTATGGCTACACCTTC
.	.	TRBV29-1	TRBJ1-2	CSVTRDSYGYTF	TGCAGCGTAACCCGGGACTCCTATGGCTACACCTTC
TRBD1	.	TRBV18	TRBJ1-5	CASSLKRGQGIQPQHF	TGTGCCAGCTCACTCAAGCGGGGACAGGGTATTCAGCCCCAGCATTTT
.	.	TRBV6-4	TRBJ1-5	CASSVTLRASNQPQHF	TGTGCCAGCAGTGTCACCCTGAGGGCTAGCAATCAGCCCCAGCATTTT
.	.	TRBV19	TRBJ1-2	CASIRGLGYGYTF	TGTGCCAGTATTAGAGGGCTTGGCTATGGCTACACCTTC
TRBD2	.	TRBV19	TRBJ2-5	CASSIETVRGGGETQYF	TGTGCCAGTAGTATTGAGACAGTCCGCGGGGGAGGGGAGACCCAGTACTTC
.	.	TRBV7-9	TRBJ2-1	CASSSQDSHYNEQFF	TGTGCCAGCAGCTCTCAAGACAGTCATTACAATGAGCAGTTCTTC